This T cell receptor (beta chain) derives from a study of neurological immune-mediated disorders. This clonotype was counted many times. The ends were cut back, 6 bases at V and 4 bases at J, with 12 bases in the middle. CDR1 is MDHEN and CDR2 is SYDVKM in the germline V gene. The CDR3 spans 13 residues. In TCRdb, the 5' RACE reads were re-called with MiXCR into one record per CDR3 protein. The sample records approximately 85,000 distinct CDR3 sequences, less than 15% being singletons. Time point reported: longitudinal time-point 2. Sequenced input: PBMCs. The chain has TRBV28 and TRBJ2-5; D possibly corresponds to TRBD2 (5 bases). This TCR was sampled from a female donor with HTLV-1-associated myelopathy (HAM/TSP). The CDR3 spells CASSRGFLETQYF. DNA for the CDR3: TGTGCCAGCAGCCGGGGTTTTCTAGAGACCCAGTACTTC.